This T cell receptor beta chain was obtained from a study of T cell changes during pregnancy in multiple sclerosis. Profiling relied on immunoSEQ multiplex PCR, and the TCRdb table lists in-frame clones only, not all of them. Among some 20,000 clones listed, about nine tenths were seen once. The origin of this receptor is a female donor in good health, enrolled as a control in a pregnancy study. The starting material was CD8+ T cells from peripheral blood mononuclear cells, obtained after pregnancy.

DNA for the CDR3: TGTGCTAGTGGTTTGCCAACTAGCGGGAGGTATGAGCAGTTCTTC. It codes for CASGLPTSGRYEQFF. This chain joins TRBV12-5 and TRBJ2-1; TRBD2 matches 12 bases. Germline CDR1 and CDR2: LGHNT and FRNRAP. The CDR3 runs 15 residues. The junction had 4 bases not matched to a gene; V was cut back by 2 bases and J by 8 bases.